This T cell receptor (beta chain) was recovered during a study of circulating tumor DNA in untreated peripheral T-cell lymphoma. Between the trimmed V and J ends, which lost 2 bases and 6 bases, there was a span of 9 bases. This CDR3 comprises 13 residues. The germline gives CDR1 SGHNT, CDR2 YYREEE (reference sequence). Tumor tissue was collected at baseline, before treatment began. TCRdb's table, derived via immunoSEQ multiplex PCR, lists solely in-frame clones and lacks some. Of 2,000 or so clones in the sample, about two thirds are singletons; the top ten hold roughly half. The chain has TRBV5-4 and TRBJ2-1; D is uncertain. The sequenced material came from tumor tissue. This TCR was sampled from a human donor with peripheral T-cell lymphoma. DNA of the CDR3: TGTGCCAGCAGCTTAGTGGGTGTCAATGAGCAGTTCTTC. Its protein product is CASSLVGVNEQFF.